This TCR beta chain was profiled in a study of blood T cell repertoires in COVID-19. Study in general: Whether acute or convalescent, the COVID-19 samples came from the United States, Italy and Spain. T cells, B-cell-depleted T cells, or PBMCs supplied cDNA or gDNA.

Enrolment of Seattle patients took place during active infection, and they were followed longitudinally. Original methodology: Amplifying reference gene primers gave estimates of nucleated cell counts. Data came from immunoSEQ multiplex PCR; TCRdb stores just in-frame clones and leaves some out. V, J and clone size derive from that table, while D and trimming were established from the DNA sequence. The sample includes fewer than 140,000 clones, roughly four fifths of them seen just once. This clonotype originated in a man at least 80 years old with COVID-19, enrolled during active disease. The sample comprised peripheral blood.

DNA of the CDR3: TGTGCCACCAGTGACCGCAGTAGCACAGATACGCAGTATTTT. Residues: CATSDRSSTDTQYF. V gene TRBV24-1 combines with J gene TRBJ2-3, with D unclear. Germline assignment: CDR1 KGHDR and CDR2 SFDVKD. The length of the CDR3 is 14 residues. Trimming stripped 4 bases from V and 0 bases from J, with 7 bases between.